One and the same sample provided the 29 T cell receptor beta chains below, sequenced in a study of cytomegalovirus exposure and HLA in healthy donors. The PCR had 60 Vbeta and 13 Jbeta primers. Some clones are missing from TCRdb's copy, which holds only in-frame ones; the method was immunoSEQ multiplex PCR. The table has around 150,000 clones, approximately 80% seen once. Sequencing was done on a sample of PBMCs. Receptors originate from a man in his forties or fifties in good health and CMV-seropositive.

This clone was counted a few times. The chain has TRBV4-3 and TRBJ1-2; 12 nucleotides agree with TRBD1. Germline V CDR1 and CDR2: LGHNA, YSLEER. Germline trimming cut 5 bases from V and 2 bases from J; bases unmatched to any gene: 3. The CDR3 extends over 15 amino acids. In nucleotides, the CDR3 is TGCGCCAGCAGCTTAGGGACAGGGGGCAACTATGGCTACACCTTC. Its translation is CASSLGTGGNYGYTF.

The V call is TRBV15, the J call TRBJ2-7; 8 positions agree with TRBD1. The CDR3 has 18 residues. Germline CDR1 and CDR2: LNHNV and YYDKDF (reference sequence). V shed 1 base, J shed 0 bases, and the junction held 11 bases outside the gene matches. The CDR3: CATSRGALRDRSSYEQYF. The CDR3 DNA follows: TGTGCCACCAGCAGAGGAGCTCTCCGGGACAGGAGCTCCTACGAGCAGTACTTC.

The chain employs TRBV28 and TRBJ1-2, with 10 bases fitting TRBD1. The trim removed 6 bases at V and 7 bases at J, leaving 5 bases unmatched. This CDR3 is 13 amino acids long. Germline V gene sequence: CDR1 MDHEN, CDR2 SYDVKM. The CDR3 region has the DNA TGTGCCAGCAGCCCGGACAGGGGGATTGGCTACACCTTC. Its translation is CASSPDRGIGYTF.

The gene calls are TRBV5-6 and TRBJ1-1; the match to TRBD1 covers 9 bases. V lost 5 bases to trimming and J lost 2 bases; unmatched junction nucleotides: 16. The germline V gene encodes CDR1 SGHDT and CDR2 YYEEEE. CDR3 length: 18 amino acids. This CDR3 reads CASSFYRGRGGVNTEAFF. The CDR3 region has the DNA TGTGCCAGCAGTTTCTACAGGGGGCGAGGGGGGGTAAACACTGAAGCTTTCTTT.

The V call is TRBV4-3, the J call TRBJ2-7, with TRBD2 matching over 8 bases. V was pared by 4 bases and J by 7 bases, with 12 bases of the junction left unmatched. Germline assignment: CDR1 LGHNA and CDR2 YSLEER. This CDR3 has 15 amino acids. DNA for the CDR3: TGCGCCAGCAGCCTCTCGAGCGGGGGTGTCGAAGAGCAGTACTTC. It codes for CASSLSSGGVEEQYF.

The chain links TRBV18 to TRBJ2-1; 7 bases match TRBD2. The CDR3 extends over 18 amino acids. Per the germline V gene, CDR1 is KGHSH and CDR2 is LQKENI. V shed 2 bases, J shed 1 base, and the junction held 11 bases outside the gene matches. As DNA, the CDR3 is TGTGCCAGCTCACCAGATCTGTGGCGGGGGTATTCCTACAATGAGCAGTTCTTC. This sequence encodes CASSPDLWRGYSYNEQFF.

The V and J genes are TRBV19 and TRBJ1-1; D uncertain. The V gene's germline CDR1 is LNHDA and CDR2 SQIVND (reference sequence). Trimming pared 1 base from V and 6 bases from J, leaving 12 bases between. The CDR3 has 14 residues. As DNA, the CDR3 is TGTGCCAGTAGTATAGGTCCGGGTTTCTCTGAAGCTTTCTTT. It codes for CASSIGPGFSEAFF.

In this sample, this clone turned up a few times. V usage is TRBV19 and J usage is TRBJ1-5; a weak D match, TRBD1 (6 bases). The CDR3 covers 16 residues. Germline-derived CDR1 and CDR2 are LNHDA and SQIVND (reference sequence). V was clipped by 0 bases and J by 6 bases, with 15 bases between them. The CDR3 loop is CASSIEGGRFGQPQHF. In nucleotides, the CDR3 is TGTGCCAGTAGTATAGAAGGGGGTAGGTTCGGTCAGCCCCAGCATTTT.

This clone is a singleton in its sample. V gene TRBV7-9 combines with J gene TRBJ1-2, with no clear D. The CDR3 runs to 11 residues. V was pared by 3 bases and J by 8 bases, with 7 bases between. CDR1 is SEHNR, CDR2 FQNEAQ, per germline (reference sequence). The CDR3 loop is CASSFSRGYTF. The CDR3 bases are TGTGCCAGCAGCTTTTCGCGGGGCTACACCTTC.

This clone was recorded only once. CDR3 in DNA: TGTGCCTGGCGTATCGGTTCACCCCTCCACTTT. Translation gives CAWRIGSPLHF. This sequence joins TRBV30 and TRBJ1-6; D ambiguous. Germline V gene lookup returns CDR1 GTSNPN and CDR2 SVGIG (reference sequence). Trimming removed 5 bases at V and 9 bases at J, with 8 bases between. This CDR3 is 11 amino acids long.

The genes are TRBV7-9 and TRBJ1-1; D uncertain. Trimming removed 1 base from V and 6 bases from J, with 21 bases in between. Germline CDR1 reads SEHNR; CDR2 reads FQNEAQ (reference sequence). The CDR3 spans 17 residues. CDR3 sequence: CASSLVLRVDRQAEAFF. CDR3 nucleotide sequence: TGTGCCAGCAGCTTAGTCTTGAGGGTTGACCGTCAGGCTGAAGCTTTCTTT.

The V call is TRBV11-2, the J call TRBJ2-7; D is unclear. The CDR3 loop spans 14 amino acids. Trimming pared 3 bases from V and 0 bases from J, leaving 9 bases between. In germline, CDR1 is SGHAT, CDR2 FQNNGV. The CDR3: CASSFRLRSYEQYF. DNA for the CDR3: TGTGCCAGCAGCTTCAGGCTGCGCTCCTACGAGCAGTACTTC. Drawing the rest from reference TRBV11-2 and TRBJ2-7, the complete variable domain is EAGVAQSPRYKIIEKRQSVAFWCNPISGHATLYWYQQILGQGPKLLIQFQNNGVVDDSQLPKDRFSAERLKGVDSTLKIQPAKLEDSAVYLCASSFRLRSYEQYFGPGTRLTVT.

The V call is TRBV5-1, the J call TRBJ1-2; TRBD1 matches 8 bases. The V segment lost 4 bases and the J segment 1 base; nucleotides outside the gene matches: 3. The germline gives CDR1 SGHRS, CDR2 YFSETQ. CDR3 length: 14 amino acids. The CDR3, as DNA: TGCGCCAGCAGCAGGACAGGGAGTAACTATGGCTACACCTTC. This sequence encodes CASSRTGSNYGYTF. The full variable domain, completed using reference TRBV5-1 and TRBJ1-2, is KAGVTQTPRYLIKTRGQQVTLSCSPISGHRSVSWYQQTPGQGLQFLFEYFSETQRNKGNFPGRFSGRQFSNSRSEMNVSTLELGDSALYLCASSRTGSNYGYTFGSGTRLTVV.

The chain has TRBV4-3 and TRBJ1-4; perhaps TRBD1 as D (5 bases). The CDR3 consists of 17 residues. The ends were cut back, 0 bases at V and 4 bases at J, with 15 bases in the middle. Looked up from germline, CDR1 is LGHNA and CDR2 is YSLEER. The CDR3 DNA reads as TGCGCCAGCAGCCAAGATCCCCAGGGCAGCTATAATGAAAAACTGTTTTTT. It specifies CASSQDPQGSYNEKLFF.

The chain has TRBV7-3 and TRBJ2-1; 15 nucleotides line up with TRBD2. Germline CDR1 and CDR2: SGHTA and FQGTGA. The V segment lost 3 bases and the J segment 1 base; nucleotides outside the gene matches: 4. This CDR3 has 18 amino acids. For the CDR3, the DNA is TGTGCCAGCAGCTTCCGGACTAGCGGGGGGGGGTCCTACAATGAGCAGTTCTTC. Its translation is CASSFRTSGGGSYNEQFF.

This clone was detected only once. The chain uses TRBV9 and TRBJ2-5, with 7 positions matching TRBD2. Germline CDR1 is SGDLS and CDR2 is YYNGEE. The CDR3 runs 15 residues. Losses at the gene ends were 0 bases for V and 5 bases for J; bases not matched to a gene: 7. The CDR3, as DNA: TGTGCCAGCAGCGTAGGGGTGGGGGGGACGGAGACCCAGTACTTC. It codes for CASSVGVGGTETQYF.

V usage is TRBV18 and J usage is TRBJ2-5; a weak D match, TRBD1 (6 bases). Deletions cut 4 bases from V and 2 bases from J, with 14 bases between. Germline V gives CDR1 KGHSH, CDR2 LQKENI. The CDR3 has 15 amino acids. The CDR3 protein is CASSRTMDSQETQYF. For the CDR3, the DNA is TGTGCCAGCTCACGTACCATGGACAGTCAAGAGACCCAGTACTTC.

The chain is built from TRBV14 and TRBJ1-5; 8 bases agree with TRBD1. The CDR3 length is 13 residues. The J segment lost 6 bases and the V segment lost 5 bases, leaving 3 bases of the junction unmatched. Per germline, CDR1 SGHDN and CDR2 FVKESK. The DNA of the CDR3 is TGTGCCAGCAGCGGTGACAGGGGTCAGCCCCAGCATTTT. Protein: CASSGDRGQPQHF.

J is TRBJ1-2 and V is TRBV28; 8 bases are shared with TRBD1. This CDR3 contains 16 residues. V lost 5 bases and J lost 5; bases outside the gene matches: 13. CDR1 is MDHEN, CDR2 SYDVKM, per germline. The DNA of the CDR3 is TGTGCCAGCAGTCCTTATACGAAGACAGGGGCATATGGCTACACCTTC. Its translation: CASSPYTKTGAYGYTF.

This clone was detected once. This chain joins TRBV5-1 and TRBJ2-6; TRBD1 matches 10 bases. Germline V gene sequence: CDR1 SGHRS, CDR2 YFSETQ. This CDR3 spans 19 amino acids. V lost 1 base to trimming and J lost 1 base; unmatched junction nucleotides: 8. CDR3 bases: TGCGCCAGCAGCTTGTTGTCTGGGACAGGGGCTTCTGGGGCCAACGTCCTGACTTTC. It encodes CASSLLSGTGASGANVLTF.

This rearrangement joins TRBV29-1 to TRBJ2-7, with TRBD1 identical over 7 bases. This CDR3 has 13 residues. Trimming at V came to 4 bases and at J to 4 bases, leaving 7 bases not matched to a gene. Germline loops: CDR1 SQVTM, CDR2 ANQGSEA. The DNA for the CDR3 is TGCAGCGTTGTACCGGGACAGAGATACGAGCAGTACTTC. Residues: CSVVPGQRYEQYF.

The gene calls are TRBV29-1 and TRBJ2-3, with a tentative D call TRBD2 (6 bases). Germline assignment: CDR1 SQVTM and CDR2 ANQGSEA. This CDR3 is built from 14 residues. V lost 6 bases, J lost 0 bases, and 13 bases lay in between. The CDR3 is CSVRMTRSTDTQYF. CDR3 sequence (DNA): TGCAGCGTCCGCATGACTAGGAGCACAGATACGCAGTATTTT.

The chain is built from TRBV5-4 and TRBJ1-3, with a possible D match to TRBD1 (6 bases). The length of the CDR3 is 16 residues. Trimming stripped 2 bases from V and 4 bases from J, with 16 bases between. Germline CDR1 SGHNT, CDR2 YYREEE (reference sequence). In DNA, the CDR3 is TGTGCCAGCAGCTTACGGGACAAGAATTTAGGAAACACCATATATTTT. This sequence encodes CASSLRDKNLGNTIYF.

DNA of the CDR3: TGTGCCAGCAGTTACTATGGGGCAACTGAAGCTTTCTTT. It specifies CASSYYGATEAFF. This sequence joins TRBV6-5 and TRBJ1-1; D perhaps matches TRBD1 (5 bases). The germline V gene encodes CDR1 MNHEY and CDR2 SVGAGI. CDR3 length: 13 amino acids. Trimming removed 1 base from V and 5 bases from J, with 8 bases in between.

This clone was observed once. Other DNA variants within this sample encode the same CDR3. This rearrangement joins TRBV20-1 to TRBJ2-5; D call uncertain. This CDR3 spans 10 amino acids. From germline, CDR1 is DFQATT and CDR2 SNEGSKA (reference sequence). V lost 6 bases and J 7 bases, leaving 9 bases between the germline ends. CDR3 amino acids: CSAPLGTQYF. Here the CDR3 DNA reads TGCAGTGCCCCTCTCGGGACCCAGTACTTC.

V usage is TRBV14 and J usage is TRBJ1-1; 10 bases line up with TRBD1. Germline CDR1 reads SGHDN; CDR2 reads FVKESK. Germline trimming cut 3 bases from V and 6 bases from J; bases unmatched to any gene: 4. This CDR3 has 14 residues. CDR3 coding DNA: TGTGCCAGCAGCCAGGCCGGACAGGGGGCTGAAGCTTTCTTT. It encodes CASSQAGQGAEAFF.

This clone was observed a few times. The rearrangement joins TRBV11-2 to TRBJ1-2, with 9 bases lining up with TRBD1. CDR3 size: 16 residues. Germline V gives CDR1 SGHAT, CDR2 FQNNGV. J lost 8 bases, V lost 5 bases, and 15 bases had no gene match. The CDR3 is CASSLLRGRTGEGYTF. The DNA for the CDR3 is TGTGCCAGCAGCCTACTTAGGGGGCGGACAGGGGAAGGCTACACCTTC.

This rearrangement joins TRBV4-3 to TRBJ2-5, with D perhaps TRBD2 (6 bases). Trimming took off 0 bases at V and 5 bases at J, with 13 bases between the two ends. CDR3 length equals 15 residues. Germline V gives CDR1 LGHNA, CDR2 YSLEER. In DNA, the CDR3 is TGCGCCAGCAGCCAAGATACCCCAGGGAGGGAGACCCAGTACTTC. Translated, it gives CASSQDTPGRETQYF.

This chain joins TRBV19 and TRBJ1-1; TRBD1 aligns across 7 bases. With V trimmed by 0 bases and J by 1 base, 8 bases remained unmatched. Germline CDR1 reads LNHDA; CDR2 reads SQIVND (reference sequence). CDR3 size: 17 residues. CDR3 bases: TGTGCCAGTAGTATAGATGCCCCTGGGACAGCGAACACTGAAGCTTTCTTT. Its translation is CASSIDAPGTANTEAFF.